The clone carrying this TCR beta chain was detected only a few times. Its antigen remains unknown. The sample is drawn from a study of T cells in Graves' hyperthyroidism and ophthalmopathy. General study points: From stable hyperthyroidism, ophthalmopathy was separated by a 13 V-J model. Most thyroid clonotypes with frequency above 0.001 were detected in blood.

In the ophthalmopathy cohort, Clinical Activity Score was at least 3, NOSPECS grade at least 4, and duration under 3 months. What was amplified from RNA transcripts were TCR beta CDR3 regions. A set of HTBI primers served as the primers for a first-round RT-PCR of the TCR CDR3. TCRdb reprocessed the multiplex PCR reads with MiXCR, giving one entry per CDR3 protein. The data hold about 520,000 distinct CDR3 sequences, with 24% observed a single time. The CDR3 is made up of 13 amino acids. The germline CDR1 and CDR2 sequences are MNHNS and SASEGT. Trimming removed 6 bases from V and 8 bases from J, with 16 bases in between.

Sequencing used blood. The receptor comes from a woman aged 25 to 39 with Graves' ophthalmopathy. V usage is TRBV6-1 and J usage is TRBJ1-1, with TRBD1 as a possible D gene (6 bases). CDR3 in amino acids: CASSQTGRGEAFF. The CDR3 region has the DNA TGTGCCAGCAGCCAAACAGGGCGGGGGGAAGCTTTCTTT.